This section outlines one T cell receptor (beta chain) sequence together with its context. The record originates from a study of identical twins. TCRdb ran MiXCR on the 5' RACE reads and lists one entry per CDR3 protein. Here the sample spans more than 650,000 distinct CDR3 sequences, less than 7% being singletons. Germline CDR1 is SGHVS and CDR2 is FNYEAQ. The CDR3 runs to 15 residues. Deletions cut 1 base from V and 0 bases from J, with 9 bases between. V gene TRBV7-6 combines with J gene TRBJ1-1; no firm D call. Input material: naive T cells sorted from blood. The sequence was obtained from a man aged 18 to 29 in good health. The CDR3 nucleotides are TGTGCCAGCAGCTTAGGAGCAGGCGTGAACACTGAAGCTTTCTTT. As protein: CASSLGAGVNTEAFF.